This T cell receptor beta chain was sequenced for a study of resident and recirculating memory T cells in vitiligo. General study results and limits: Non-conserved TCRs across sites and patients suggested distinct clones per lesion.

Method: immunoSEQ multiplex PCR; TCRdb's copy keeps in-frame clones and lacks some. The data show fewer than 80,000 clones, roughly nine tenths seen once. Trimming removed 1 base from V and 1 base from J, with 17 bases in between. Germline values: CDR1 SGDLS, CDR2 YYNGEE. CDR3 length: 17 residues. With regard to this clone: The antigen is not known.

Patients had received no treatment within the previous three months. The sequence came from a male donor with vitiligo. The chain carries TRBV9 and TRBJ1-2, with D perhaps matching TRBD1 (5 bases). The sequenced sample was blood. In DNA, the CDR3 is TGTGCCAGCAGCGTATCGGGGTGGGGGGGTGATAACTATGGCTACACCTTC. The encoded protein is CASSVSGWGGDNYGYTF. Supplemented by reference TRBV9 and TRBJ1-2, the full variable domain reads DSGVTQTPKHLITATGQRVTLRCSPRSGDLSVYWYQQSLDQGLQFLIQYYNGEERAKGNILERFSAQQFPDLHSELNLSSLELGDSALYFCASSVSGWGGDNYGYTFGSGTRLTVV.